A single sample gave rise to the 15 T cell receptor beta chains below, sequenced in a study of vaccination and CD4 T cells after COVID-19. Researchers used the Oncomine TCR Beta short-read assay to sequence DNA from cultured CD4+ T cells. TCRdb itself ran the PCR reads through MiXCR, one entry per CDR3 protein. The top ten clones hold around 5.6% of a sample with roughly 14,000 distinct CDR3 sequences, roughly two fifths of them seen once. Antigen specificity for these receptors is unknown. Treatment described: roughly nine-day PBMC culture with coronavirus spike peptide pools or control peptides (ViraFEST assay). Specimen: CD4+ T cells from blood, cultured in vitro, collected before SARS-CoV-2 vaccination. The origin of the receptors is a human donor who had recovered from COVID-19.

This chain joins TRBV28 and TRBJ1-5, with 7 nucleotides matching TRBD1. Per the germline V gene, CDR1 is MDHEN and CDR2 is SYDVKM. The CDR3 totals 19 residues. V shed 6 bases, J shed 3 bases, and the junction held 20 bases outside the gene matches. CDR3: CASSPPGTVRRDDNQPQHF. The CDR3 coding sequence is TGTGCCAGCAGCCCCCCTGGGACAGTAAGACGTGACGACAATCAGCCCCAGCATTTT.

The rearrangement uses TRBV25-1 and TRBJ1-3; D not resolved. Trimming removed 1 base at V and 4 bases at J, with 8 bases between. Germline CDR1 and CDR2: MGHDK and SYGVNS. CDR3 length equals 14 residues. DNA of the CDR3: TGTGCCAGCAGTGAATGGGCCTTGGGAAACACCATATATTTT. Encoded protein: CASSEWALGNTIYF.

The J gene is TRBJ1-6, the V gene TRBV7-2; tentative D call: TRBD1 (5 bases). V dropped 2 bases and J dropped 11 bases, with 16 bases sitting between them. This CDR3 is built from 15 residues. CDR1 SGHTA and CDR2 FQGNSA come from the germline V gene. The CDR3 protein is CASSLPRVSGTPLHF. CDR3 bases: TGTGCCAGCAGCTTACCCAGGGTCTCGGGGACACCCCTCCACTTT.

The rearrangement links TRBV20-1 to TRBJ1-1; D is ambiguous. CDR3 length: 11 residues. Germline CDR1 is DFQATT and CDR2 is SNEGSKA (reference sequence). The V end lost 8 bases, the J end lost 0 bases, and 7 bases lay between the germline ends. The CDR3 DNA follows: TGCAGTCCTGTTGTGAACACTGAAGCTTTCTTT. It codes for CSPVVNTEAFF.

CDR3: CASSKTGVGTEAFF. DNA for the CDR3: TGTGCCAGCAGCAAGACAGGGGTGGGCACTGAAGCTTTCTTT. The chain uses TRBV11-1 and TRBJ1-1, with 8 bases matching TRBD1. This CDR3 contains 14 residues. V shed 5 bases and J 4 bases; nucleotides not matched to a gene: 6. CDR1 and CDR2 (germline): SGHAT, FQDESV (reference sequence).

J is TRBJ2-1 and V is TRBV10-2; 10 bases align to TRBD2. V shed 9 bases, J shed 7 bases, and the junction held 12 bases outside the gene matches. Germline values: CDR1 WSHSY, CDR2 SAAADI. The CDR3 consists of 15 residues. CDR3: CASCVTSGIINEQFF. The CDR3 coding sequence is TGCGCCAGTTGCGTAACTAGCGGGATTATTAATGAGCAGTTCTTC.

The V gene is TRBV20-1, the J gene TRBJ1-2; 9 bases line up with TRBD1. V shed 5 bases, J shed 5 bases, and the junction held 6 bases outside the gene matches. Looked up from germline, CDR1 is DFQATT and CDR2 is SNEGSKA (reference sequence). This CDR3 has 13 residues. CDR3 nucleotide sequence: TGCAGTGCTCGGACAGGGGAGGGGTATGGCTACACCTTC. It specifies CSARTGEGYGYTF.

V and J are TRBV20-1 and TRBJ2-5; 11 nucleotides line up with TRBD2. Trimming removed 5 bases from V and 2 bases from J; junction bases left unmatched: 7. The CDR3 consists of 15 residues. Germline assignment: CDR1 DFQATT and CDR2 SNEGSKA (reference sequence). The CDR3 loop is CSAPGLAVFQETQYF. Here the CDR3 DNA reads TGCAGTGCTCCGGGACTAGCGGTATTTCAAGAGACCCAGTACTTC.

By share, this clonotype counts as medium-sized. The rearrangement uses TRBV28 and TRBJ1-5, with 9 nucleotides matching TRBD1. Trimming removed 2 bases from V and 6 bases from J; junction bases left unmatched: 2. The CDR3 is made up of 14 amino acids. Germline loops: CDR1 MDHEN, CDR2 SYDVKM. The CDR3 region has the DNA TGTGCCAGCAGTTTAACAGGGGGCATTCAGCCCCAGCATTTT. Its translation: CASSLTGGIQPQHF.

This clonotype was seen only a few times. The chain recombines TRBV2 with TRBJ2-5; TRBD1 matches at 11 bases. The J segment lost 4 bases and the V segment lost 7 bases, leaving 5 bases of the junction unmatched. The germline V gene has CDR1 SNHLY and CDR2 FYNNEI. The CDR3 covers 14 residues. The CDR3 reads CASIKGTGGETQYF. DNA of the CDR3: TGTGCCAGCATTAAAGGGACAGGGGGAGAGACCCAGTACTTC.

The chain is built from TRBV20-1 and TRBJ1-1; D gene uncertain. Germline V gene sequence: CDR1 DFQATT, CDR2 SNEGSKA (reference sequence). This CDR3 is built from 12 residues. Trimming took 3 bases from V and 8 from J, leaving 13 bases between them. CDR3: CSASPGHQEAFF. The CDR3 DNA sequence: TGCAGTGCTAGCCCGGGCCATCAGGAAGCTTTCTTT.

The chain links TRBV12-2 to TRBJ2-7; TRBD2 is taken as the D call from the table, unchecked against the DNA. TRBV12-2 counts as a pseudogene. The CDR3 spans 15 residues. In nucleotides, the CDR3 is TGTGCAAGTCGCTACCTAGCGGAGGCCTCCTACGAGCAGTACTTC. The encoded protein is CASRYLAEASYEQYF.

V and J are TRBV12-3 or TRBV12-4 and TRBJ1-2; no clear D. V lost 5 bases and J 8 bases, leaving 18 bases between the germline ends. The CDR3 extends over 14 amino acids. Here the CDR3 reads CASSDGPLLRGYTF. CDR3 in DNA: TGTGCCAGCAGTGATGGGCCCCTTTTACGCGGCTACACCTTC.

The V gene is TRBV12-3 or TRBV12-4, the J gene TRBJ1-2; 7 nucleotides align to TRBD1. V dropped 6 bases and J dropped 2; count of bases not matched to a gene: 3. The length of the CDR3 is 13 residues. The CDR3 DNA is TGTGCCAGCAGGACGACAGGGAACTATGGCTACACCTTC. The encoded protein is CASRTTGNYGYTF.

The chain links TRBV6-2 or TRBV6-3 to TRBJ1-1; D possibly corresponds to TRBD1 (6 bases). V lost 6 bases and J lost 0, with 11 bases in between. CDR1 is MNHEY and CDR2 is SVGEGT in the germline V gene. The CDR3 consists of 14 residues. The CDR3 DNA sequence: TGTGCCAGCAGGAATCAGGGGTTGAACACTGAAGCTTTCTTT. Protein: CASRNQGLNTEAFF.